This entry lists 21 T cell receptor beta chains sequenced from one sample in a study of CD8+ T cells in alopecia areata. Extraction of RNA preceded its reverse transcription into cDNA, which served as the sequencing template. The table came from immunoSEQ multiplex PCR; TCRdb's copy has only in-frame clones and leaves some out. The sample has hundreds of thousands of clones, under 80% seen once. Sequencing used CD4+ T cells sorted from blood, obtained at week 0. Receptor source: a human donor with alopecia areata.

CDR3 loop: CASSRDRGGETQYF. In nucleotides, the CDR3 is TGTGCCAGCAGCCGGGACAGGGGAGGCGAGACCCAGTACTTC. The gene calls are TRBV7-2 and TRBJ2-5; 10 nucleotides align to TRBD1. V trimming: 5 bases; J trimming: 5 bases; junction bases outside the gene matches: 5. Looked up from germline, CDR1 is SGHTA and CDR2 is FQGNSA. This CDR3 has 14 amino acids.

The V gene is TRBV19, the J gene TRBJ1-2; the D is unclear. Trimming took 5 bases from V and 2 from J, leaving 12 bases between them. Germline V lookup: CDR1 LNHDA, CDR2 SQIVND (reference sequence). The CDR3 spans 14 residues. The CDR3 here is CASSLRPPNYGYTF. The CDR3 nucleotides are TGTGCCAGTAGTCTCCGCCCCCCAAACTATGGCTACACCTTC.

This sequence joins TRBV30 and TRBJ1-5; 7 bases are shared with TRBD1. The CDR3 totals 15 residues. Germline lookup yields CDR1 GTSNPN and CDR2 SVGIG (reference sequence). V shed 0 bases, J shed 7 bases, and the junction held 9 bases outside the gene matches. This CDR3 reads CAWSVGNRGGQPQHF. CDR3 nucleotides: TGTGCCTGGAGTGTGGGGAACAGGGGTGGCCAGCCCCAGCATTTT.

The rearrangement links TRBV30 to TRBJ2-7, with D hard to call. The CDR3 totals 12 residues. The V end lost 1 base, the J end lost 3 bases, and 7 bases lay between the germline ends. CDR1 GTSNPN and CDR2 SVGIG come from the germline V gene (reference sequence). Written as DNA, the CDR3 is TGTGCCTGGAGTGCCCAGATCTACGAGCAGTACTTC. The encoded protein is CAWSAQIYEQYF.

The chain uses TRBV30 and TRBJ2-1, with a tentative D call TRBD2 (5 bases). CDR3 length: 13 residues. V lost 2 bases, J lost 9 bases, and 14 bases lay in between. Germline CDR1 is GTSNPN and CDR2 is SVGIG (reference sequence). The CDR3 DNA is TGTGCCTGGAGTCCCCTTCGAGGGTCTGAGCAGTTCTTC. It encodes CAWSPLRGSEQFF.

J is TRBJ2-7 and V is TRBV6-5, with 11 bases aligning to TRBD1. The CDR3 is 13 residues long. Losses at the gene ends were 4 bases for V and 6 bases for J; bases not matched to a gene: 2. CDR1 and CDR2 (germline): MNHEY, SVGAGI. CDR3 in amino acids: CASSFGTGGEQYF. As DNA, the CDR3 is TGTGCCAGCAGTTTCGGGACAGGGGGCGAGCAGTACTTC.

The rearrangement uses TRBV20-1 and TRBJ2-5; no reliable D call. The V and J ends lost 4 bases and 3 bases respectively, with 6 bases between them. Germline V gene data show CDR1 as DFQATT and CDR2 as SNEGSKA (reference sequence). The CDR3 extends over 11 amino acids. In nucleotides, the CDR3 is TGCAGTGCTAATCCAAAAGAGACCCAGTACTTC. Protein: CSANPKETQYF.

Worth noting for this clone: The sample contains more than one DNA sequence encoding this CDR3. V is TRBV7-2 and J is TRBJ1-5, with TRBD1 matching over 8 bases. This CDR3 comprises 13 residues. With 6 bases clipped from V and 4 bases from J, the junction kept 2 bases outside the gene matches. In germline, CDR1 is SGHTA, CDR2 FQGNSA. The CDR3 loop reads CASSRQGNQPQHF. DNA of the CDR3: TGTGCCAGCAGTCGACAGGGGAATCAGCCCCAGCATTTT.

The genes are TRBV7-9 and TRBJ1-1, with a weak D call TRBD1 (6 bases). The CDR3 loop spans 14 amino acids. Trimming shortened V by 3 bases and J by 4 bases, and 12 bases separated the two germline ends. Looked up from germline, CDR1 is SEHNR and CDR2 is FQNEAQ (reference sequence). CDR3 in amino acids: CASSLEGVGTEAFF. The CDR3 DNA reads TGTGCCAGCAGCTTGGAGGGGGTAGGCACTGAAGCTTTCTTT.

The chain uses TRBV27 and TRBJ2-1; D may be TRBD1 (5 bases). Looked up from germline, CDR1 is MNHEY and CDR2 is SMNVEV (reference sequence). The V end was cut by 6 bases, the J end by 9 bases, with 18 bases between. The CDR3 totals 14 residues. CDR3 nucleotide sequence: TGTGCCAGCAGAAAGTTGGCAGGGCTGGGTGAGCAGTTCTTC. Protein sequence: CASRKLAGLGEQFF.

The V call is TRBV7-9, the J call TRBJ1-1; a possible D gene is TRBD1 (5 bases). Germline V gene lookup returns CDR1 SEHNR and CDR2 FQNEAQ (reference sequence). The CDR3 runs 15 residues. Trimming took 5 bases from V and 1 from J, leaving 14 bases between them. CDR3 region: CASSRDGAGNTEAFF. The CDR3, as DNA: TGTGCCAGCAGCAGAGACGGGGCTGGGAACACTGAAGCTTTCTTT. Together with reference TRBV7-9 and TRBJ1-1, the CDR3 gives the full variable domain: DTGVSQNPRHKITKRGQNVTFRCDPISEHNRLYWYRQTLGQGPEFLTYFQNEAQLEKSRLLSDRFSAERPKGSFSTLEIQRTEQGDSAMYLCASSRDGAGNTEAFFGQGTRLTVV.

The CDR3 region has the DNA TGTGCCAGCAGCTTAGGACAGGAAGCTTTCTTT. It is translated as CASSLGQEAFF. The chain uses TRBV7-9 and TRBJ1-1, with D maybe TRBD1 (5 bases). Per germline, CDR1 SEHNR and CDR2 FQNEAQ (reference sequence). Trimming took 1 base from V and 8 from J, leaving 5 bases between them. The CDR3 extends over 11 amino acids.

The chain is built from TRBV29-1 and TRBJ2-1; 9 nucleotides align to TRBD1. Looked up from germline, CDR1 is SQVTM and CDR2 is ANQGSEA. Losses at the gene ends were 4 bases for V and 8 bases for J; bases not matched to a gene: 6. The CDR3 is made up of 13 amino acids. CDR3: CSVGRDRVDEQFF. For the CDR3, the DNA is TGCAGCGTTGGACGGGACAGGGTCGATGAGCAGTTCTTC.

This chain uses TRBV4-2 with TRBJ1-2, with 12 nucleotides matching TRBD1. J gave up 7 bases and V 4 bases, and 13 bases lay outside the gene matches. This CDR3 contains 17 residues. CDR1 LGHNA and CDR2 YNFKEQ come from the germline V gene. The CDR3 DNA reads as TGTGCCAGCAGCCCCCGGCCCGGGACAGGGGGCGAAAGTGGCTACACCTTC. Its protein product is CASSPRPGTGGESGYTF.

The table lists this clone with a few counts. This chain links TRBV29-1 with TRBJ1-1; 7 nucleotides agree with TRBD1. The V gene's germline CDR1 is SQVTM and CDR2 ANQGSEA. The trim removed 6 bases at V and 3 bases at J, leaving 10 bases unmatched. This CDR3 contains 14 residues. CDR3 sequence: CSVGFTGVDTEAFF. The CDR3 DNA reads TGCAGCGTCGGGTTCACAGGGGTGGACACTGAAGCTTTCTTT.

The rearrangement uses TRBV11-1 and TRBJ2-7; no clear D gene. The CDR3 runs 12 residues. Deletions cut 6 bases from V and 2 bases from J, with 8 bases between. Germline V gene data show CDR1 as SGHAT and CDR2 as FQDESV (reference sequence). In DNA, the CDR3 is TGTGCCAGCAGTCCCCGAACCTACGAGCAGTACTTC. Encoded protein: CASSPRTYEQYF. The full variable domain, in which reference TRBV11-1 and TRBJ2-7 provide the parts outside the CDR3, is EAEVAQSPRYKITEKSQAVAFWCDPISGHATLYWYRQILGQGPELLVQFQDESVVDDSQLPKDRFSAERLKGVDSTLKIQPAELGDSAMYLCASSPRTYEQYFGPGTRLTVT.

The CDR3 DNA sequence: TGTGCCAGCAGCCTGACAGGGAACTATGGCTACACCTTC. Translation gives CASSLTGNYGYTF. The V and J genes are TRBV6-5 and TRBJ1-2; 7 bases line up with TRBD1. The CDR3 contains 13 residues. Germline-derived CDR1 and CDR2 are MNHEY and SVGAGI. Trimming removed 6 bases from V and 2 bases from J; junction bases left unmatched: 3.

This chain connects TRBV7-9 to TRBJ2-5, with TRBD1 as a possible D gene (7 bases). This CDR3 contains 16 residues. CDR1 is SEHNR and CDR2 is FQNEAQ in the germline V gene (reference sequence). Trimming took off 4 bases at V and 2 bases at J, with 17 bases between the two ends. The CDR3 reads CASSSSTRGRQETQYF. CDR3 bases: TGTGCCAGCAGCTCGTCTACCAGGGGGAGGCAAGAGACCCAGTACTTC. Complete variable domain (other parts from reference TRBV7-9 and TRBJ2-5): DTGVSQNPRHKITKRGQNVTFRCDPISEHNRLYWYRQTLGQGPEFLTYFQNEAQLEKSRLLSDRFSAERPKGSFSTLEIQRTEQGDSAMYLCASSSSTRGRQETQYFGPGTRLLVL.

V usage is TRBV29-1 and J usage is TRBJ2-2, with D perhaps TRBD1 or TRBD2 (6 bases each). The CDR3 consists of 12 residues. CDR1 and CDR2 (germline): SQVTM, ANQGSEA. The V and J ends lost 7 bases and 2 bases respectively, with 8 bases between them. The CDR3: CSGGANTGELFF. CDR3 sequence (DNA): TGCAGCGGGGGGGCAAACACCGGGGAGCTGTTTTTT.

This clone was detected only once. The chain joins TRBV30 to TRBJ2-3; D not certain. Trimming left V 0 bases short and J 6 bases short, with 10 bases between. The CDR3 is 13 residues long. Germline loops: CDR1 GTSNPN, CDR2 SVGIG (reference sequence). The CDR3 sequence: CAWSVLGPDTQYF. CDR3 DNA sequence: TGTGCCTGGAGTGTTTTGGGTCCGGATACGCAGTATTTT.

This chain joins TRBV7-2 and TRBJ1-6; D might be TRBD1 (6 bases). The V gene lost 3 bases and the J gene lost 10 bases, with 13 bases spanning the gap. This CDR3 comprises 14 residues. Per germline, CDR1 SGHTA and CDR2 FQGNSA. The CDR3 is CASSFWGAQSPLHF. The CDR3 DNA reads as TGTGCCAGCAGCTTCTGGGGGGCTCAGTCACCCCTCCACTTT.